A single sample is the source of the 27 T cell receptor beta chains below, sequenced in a study of blood T cell repertoires in COVID-19. TCRdb's table, derived via immunoSEQ multiplex PCR, lists solely in-frame clones and lacks some. The sample contains approximately 270,000 clones, approximately 85% of which appear only once. Specimen: PBMCs or T cells enriched from blood (not recorded which). The receptors shown here come from a woman in her forties or fifties who had recovered from COVID-19.

The chain uses TRBV15 and TRBJ1-2, with 7 bases matching TRBD1. V shed 4 bases, J shed 1 base, and the junction held 12 bases outside the gene matches. From germline, CDR1 is LNHNV and CDR2 YYDKDF (reference sequence). There are 17 residues in the CDR3. The CDR3 here is CATSIHAGTALNYGYTF. For the CDR3, the DNA is TGTGCCACCAGCATACATGCCGGGACAGCTCTTAACTATGGCTACACCTTC.

This clone was found once. The rearrangement uses TRBV5-5 and TRBJ2-1; D is possibly TRBD2 (5 bases). The germline V and J ends were trimmed by 0 bases and 8 bases, with 9 bases remaining between them. The CDR3 contains 13 residues. CDR1 and CDR2 (germline): SGHKS, YYEKEE (reference sequence). In DNA, the CDR3 is TGTGCCAGCAGCTTGGTTAGCGTCGATGAGCAGTTCTTC. It specifies CASSLVSVDEQFF.

This chain links TRBV7-2 with TRBJ2-7; D is unclear. CDR1 and CDR2 from the germline V gene are SGHTA and FQGNSA. Trimming pared 1 base from V and 9 bases from J, leaving 10 bases between. The CDR3 extends over 12 amino acids. CDR3 nucleotide sequence: TGTGCCAGCAGCTTAGATCGGGTTGTGCAGTACTTC. Translated, it gives CASSLDRVVQYF.

The chain has TRBV6-5 and TRBJ1-2; D not resolved. Trimming stripped 4 bases from V and 3 bases from J, with 12 bases between. The CDR3 contains 14 residues. Germline assignment: CDR1 MNHEY and CDR2 SVGAGI. The CDR3 region is CASSWERRDYGYTF. CDR3 bases: TGTGCCAGCAGTTGGGAGCGGAGGGACTATGGCTACACCTTC.

This clone appeared a single time. The chain recombines TRBV6-5 with TRBJ1-2; maybe TRBD1 (6 bases). Germline loops: CDR1 MNHEY, CDR2 SVGAGI. This CDR3 contains 13 residues. Trimming removed 6 bases at V and 2 bases at J, with 10 bases between. CDR3 bases: TGTGCCAGCAGCAAAACAGGGAACTATGGCTACACCTTC. It codes for CASSKTGNYGYTF.

This clone has more than one count but fewer than ten. V usage is TRBV28 and J usage is TRBJ1-1; 7 positions agree with TRBD1. The length of the CDR3 is 15 residues. The J segment lost 5 bases and the V segment lost 5 bases, leaving 11 bases of the junction unmatched. Germline V gives CDR1 MDHEN, CDR2 SYDVKM. CDR3 DNA: TGTGCCAGCAGTACCTCCCCGGCAGGGGGGACTGAAGCTTTCTTT. The encoded protein is CASSTSPAGGTEAFF.

The chain is built from TRBV6-4 and TRBJ1-6, with 7 positions matching TRBD1. After removal of 7 bases from V and 7 bases from J, the junction contained 10 bases not matched to a gene. The CDR3 contains 15 residues. The germline gives CDR1 MRHNA, CDR2 SNTAGT. This CDR3 is CASTAEQGTNSPLHF. CDR3 DNA: TGTGCCAGCACCGCCGAACAGGGGACCAATTCACCCCTCCACTTT.

CDR3 coding DNA: TGTGCCAGCAGCCTCCCAGGGACTAGCGGACTCGCCGAGCAGTACTTC. This translates into CASSLPGTSGLAEQYF. The chain combines TRBV14 with TRBJ2-7, with 11 bases matching TRBD2. Germline V CDR1 and CDR2: SGHDN, FVKESK. V was pared by 4 bases and J by 6 bases, with 11 bases of the junction left unmatched. The CDR3 extends over 16 amino acids.

The rearrangement links TRBV12-5 to TRBJ2-7; D is perhaps TRBD1 (6 bases). The CDR3 runs to 14 residues. Germline CDR1 and CDR2: LGHNT and FRNRAP. Trimming shortened V by 4 bases and J by 4 bases, and 14 bases separated the two germline ends. Written as DNA, the CDR3 is TGTGCTAGTGGTTCTCCACAGGGAAGGTACGAGCAGTACTTC. Protein sequence: CASGSPQGRYEQYF.

This chain connects TRBV6-5 to TRBJ2-1; TRBD2 aligns across 10 bases. This CDR3 is built from 14 residues. V shed 6 bases and J 7 bases; nucleotides not matched to a gene: 6. Germline V lookup: CDR1 MNHEY, CDR2 SVGAGI. The CDR3 nucleotides read TGTGCCAGCAGCCTAGCGGGAGATCTGAATGAGCAGTTCTTC. This encodes CASSLAGDLNEQFF.

The chain joins TRBV5-1 to TRBJ2-1, with 9 bases fitting TRBD2. The CDR3 has 15 amino acids. Germline CDR1 reads SGHRS; CDR2 reads YFSETQ. J was trimmed by 8 bases and V by 0 bases; bases with no gene match: 6. Written as DNA, the CDR3 is TGCGCCAGCAGCTTGGAATTAGCGGGAGTAGATGAGCAGTTCTTC. This codes for CASSLELAGVDEQFF.

This chain uses TRBV9 with TRBJ2-3; 7 bases line up with TRBD2. Unmatched junction bases numbered 17, after V lost 4 bases and J lost 6 bases. This CDR3 contains 17 residues. From germline, CDR1 is SGDLS and CDR2 YYNGEE. The DNA for the CDR3 is TGTGCCAGCAGCCCCCGGGGTAGCGGGCACATGAGGGATACGCAGTATTTT. Protein product: CASSPRGSGHMRDTQYF.

The gene calls are TRBV28 and TRBJ1-1; D is uncertain. CDR1 is MDHEN, CDR2 SYDVKM, per germline. There are 14 residues in the CDR3. V gave up 3 bases and J gave up 0 bases, with 8 bases separating them. In DNA form, the CDR3 reads TGTGCCAGCAGTTTGCGGAGTTTGAACACTGAAGCTTTCTTT. Amino acid sequence: CASSLRSLNTEAFF.

The chain has TRBV21-1 and TRBJ1-1; TRBD1 is the table's D call and was not checked against the DNA. TRBV21-1 is deemed a pseudogene. CDR3 length: 11 amino acids. CDR3 in DNA: TGTGCCAGCATTAAACAGGGGGAGGCTTTCTTT. As protein: CASIKQGEAFF.

The CDR3 spells CASSPQGAIGELFF. The CDR3 DNA sequence: TGTGCCAGCAGCCCCCAGGGTGCCATCGGGGAGCTGTTTTTT. V gene TRBV5-4 combines with J gene TRBJ2-2; TRBD1 is a possible D gene (5 bases). Germline-derived CDR1 and CDR2 are SGHNT and YYREEE (reference sequence). V shed 4 bases and J shed 7 bases, with 14 bases lying between them. The CDR3 is made up of 14 amino acids.

The gene calls are TRBV5-6 and TRBJ1-6; D is perhaps TRBD1 (5 bases). The germline V gene has CDR1 SGHDT and CDR2 YYEEEE. V shed 3 bases and J shed 7 bases, with 14 bases lying between them. The CDR3 has 15 residues. This CDR3 reads CASSYRHRGNSPLHF. CDR3 sequence (DNA): TGTGCCAGCAGCTACCGACATAGGGGAAATTCACCCCTCCACTTT.

The V call is TRBV18, the J call TRBJ1-3; D is unclear. The V and J ends lost 3 bases and 7 bases respectively, with 16 bases between them. This CDR3 comprises 15 residues. From germline, CDR1 is KGHSH and CDR2 LQKENI. The CDR3 sequence is CASSPNHRPANTIYF. Here the CDR3 DNA reads TGTGCCAGCTCACCGAACCATCGTCCCGCGAACACCATATATTTT.

The V gene is TRBV7-2, the J gene TRBJ2-5; no reliable D call. With 3 bases removed from V and 2 bases from J, the gap between germline ends came to 13 bases. In germline, CDR1 is SGHTA, CDR2 FQGNSA. This CDR3 region has 15 residues. In nucleotides, the CDR3 is TGTGCCAGCAGCTTTGACTGGAACGCGCAAGAGACCCAGTACTTC. Its protein product is CASSFDWNAQETQYF.

The rearrangement links TRBV11-1 to TRBJ2-7, with D possibly TRBD1 on 6 matching bases. Germline CDR1 and CDR2: SGHAT and FQDESV (reference sequence). This CDR3 spans 12 amino acids. Deletions cut 6 bases from V and 10 bases from J, with 16 bases between. CDR3 sequence (DNA): TGTGCCAGCAGTTCATCTGGGGGCAGCCAGTACTTC. This codes for CASSSSGGSQYF.

This rearrangement joins TRBV10-3 to TRBJ1-1; D gene ambiguous. The CDR3 covers 14 residues. V was clipped by 4 bases and J by 3 bases, with 12 bases between them. The V gene's germline CDR1 is ENHRY and CDR2 SYGVKD. The CDR3 sequence: CAISGAGQYTEAFF. Here the CDR3 DNA reads TGTGCCATCAGTGGTGCTGGCCAGTACACTGAAGCTTTCTTT.

This sequence joins TRBV2 and TRBJ2-7; possibly TRBD1 for D (5 bases). V gave up 8 bases and J gave up 2 bases, with 10 bases separating them. Germline V lookup: CDR1 SNHLY, CDR2 FYNNEI. This CDR3 spans 12 amino acids. CDR3 nucleotides: TGTGCCAGCCTACCAGGGACCTACGAGCAGTACTTC. Protein sequence: CASLPGTYEQYF.

The chain couples TRBV27 to TRBJ2-7; TRBD2 agrees at 11 bases. The CDR3 is 17 amino acids. Germline V lookup: CDR1 MNHEY, CDR2 SMNVEV (reference sequence). Trimming removed 5 bases from V and 5 bases from J; junction bases left unmatched: 14. CDR3 region: CASSRTLRLAGRDEQYF. As DNA, the CDR3 is TGTGCCAGCAGTCGAACCCTCCGACTAGCGGGAAGGGACGAGCAGTACTTC.

This clone was detected once. The chain recombines TRBV2 with TRBJ2-5; possibly TRBD1 for D (6 bases). The V gene's germline CDR1 is SNHLY and CDR2 FYNNEI. Trimming took 3 bases from V and 5 from J, leaving 16 bases between them. This CDR3 has 15 residues. CDR3 sequence (DNA): TGTGCCAGCAGTGAGGAGTCAGGGGTCCGGGAGACCCAGTACTTC. Protein sequence: CASSEESGVRETQYF. Looking up the rest from reference TRBV2 and TRBJ2-5 gives the full variable domain: EPEVTQTPSHQVTQMGQEVILRCVPISNHLYFYWYRQILGQKVEFLVSFYNNEISEKSEIFDDQFSVERPDGSNFTLKIRSTKLEDSAMYFCASSEESGVRETQYFGPGTRLLVL.

V gene TRBV3-1 (or the pseudogene TRBV3-2) combines with J gene TRBJ1-2; D possibly corresponds to TRBD1 (5 bases). CDR1 and CDR2 (germline): LGHDT, YNNKEL (reference sequence). This CDR3 has 16 amino acids. Trimming stripped 0 bases from V and 1 base from J, with 12 bases between. Here the CDR3 DNA reads TGTGCCAGCAGCCAAGATCTTGGAGGGGTTAACTATGGCTACACCTTC. Protein product: CASSQDLGGVNYGYTF.

The CDR3 reads CASSLDMGREQYF. The CDR3 coding sequence is TGTGCCAGCAGCTTGGATATGGGGCGCGAGCAGTACTTC. This chain uses TRBV5-4 with TRBJ2-7; tentative D call: TRBD1 (5 bases). Germline CDR1 and CDR2: SGHNT and YYREEE (reference sequence). The ends were cut back, 0 bases at V and 6 bases at J, with 10 bases in the middle. This CDR3 has 13 residues.

The chain has TRBV7-2 and TRBJ2-7; a weak D match, TRBD1 (6 bases). CDR3 length equals 15 residues. V was clipped by 1 base and J by 1 base, with 11 bases between them. CDR1 is SGHTA and CDR2 is FQGNSA in the germline V gene. The CDR3, as DNA: TGTGCCAGCAGCTTAGTACAGGGAATATCCTACGAGCAGTACTTC. This gives the protein CASSLVQGISYEQYF.

V gene TRBV9 combines with J gene TRBJ2-3; no clear D. The germline CDR1 and CDR2 sequences are SGDLS and YYNGEE. The ends were cut back, 6 bases at V and 2 bases at J, with 13 bases in the middle. The CDR3 contains 14 residues. CDR3 in DNA: TGTGCCAGCAACGCCGCCGGGTTCACAGATACGCAGTATTTT. Translated, it gives CASNAAGFTDTQYF. The whole variable domain, remainder taken from reference TRBV9 and TRBJ2-3, is DSGVTQTPKHLITATGQRVTLRCSPRSGDLSVYWYQQSLDQGLQFLIQYYNGEERAKGNILERFSAQQFPDLHSELNLSSLELGDSALYFCASNAAGFTDTQYFGPGTRLTVL.